This T cell receptor (beta chain) came from a study of T cells in Graves' hyperthyroidism and ophthalmopathy. Germline loops: CDR1 DFQATT, CDR2 SNEGSKA (reference sequence). Germline trimming cut 0 bases from V and 5 bases from J; bases unmatched to any gene: 10. CDR3 size: 15 residues. This clonotype was observed many times. RNA transcripts yielded amplified TCR beta CDR3 regions. Using the HTBI primer set, a first-round RT-PCR was run on the TCR CDR3. A single record per CDR3 protein comes from TCRdb applying MiXCR to the multiplex PCR reads. The sample lists some 350,000 distinct CDR3 sequences, approximately 13% seen once, with approximately 35% in the top ten.

Sample: blood. The chain links TRBV20-1 to TRBJ2-7; 7 bases match TRBD1. This receptor was taken from a woman aged 40-49 years with Graves' ophthalmopathy. CDR3 DNA sequence: TGCAGTGCTAGAGATGGGGGACAGATAAATGACGAGCAGTACTTC. This translates into CSARDGGQINDEQYF.